This TCR beta chain was sequenced for a study of identical twins. Study-wide results and limits: There were fewer insertions in abundant cord blood beta clonotypes, but memory repertoires showed no such pattern.

In the case of this clonotype: Antigen specificity is unknown.

The CDR3 is 14 amino acids. Per germline, CDR1 SGHVS and CDR2 FNYEAQ. The trim removed 5 bases at V and 6 bases at J, leaving 4 bases unmatched. TCRdb re-derived calls from the 5' RACE reads in MiXCR, one entry per CDR3 protein. The sample has about 220,000 distinct CDR3 sequences; around 10% are singletons. The chain links TRBV7-6 to TRBJ2-1; TRBD2 aligns across 10 bases. Source material: memory (CD45RO+) T cells sorted from blood. This TCR was sampled from a woman younger than 35 in good health. DNA for the CDR3: TGTGCCAGCAGCCTTAGCGGGGGGCCCAATGAGCAGTTCTTC. Translated, it gives CASSLSGGPNEQFF.